The TCR beta chain under discussion was sequenced for a study of T cells in Graves' hyperthyroidism and ophthalmopathy (dated by TCRdb to between 2018 and 2021). About the full investigation: Peripheral blood was collected at initial diagnosis, before any treatment. Prospective prediction of ophthalmopathy was tested in an independent validation cohort of 18 hyperthyroidism patients and 15 to 17 patients who later progressed to ophthalmopathy. After blood sampling, hyperthyroidism patients were treated with methimazole at a starting dose of 30 mg daily, and ophthalmopathy patients were treated with high-dose intravenous methylprednisolone. According to the paper, TCR Vbeta CDR3 sequencing was carried out on 135 peripheral blood samples, which came from more than 40 ophthalmopathy, around 75 hyperthyroidism and about 17 progressor patients. The study also compared thyroid tissue and blood T-cell repertoires from a handful of Graves' hyperthyroidism patients. TCR V-J signatures able to tell the groups apart were searched for in a discovery cohort of approximately 95 patients, of whom more than 40 had Graves' ophthalmopathy and around 58 had stable Graves' hyperthyroidism. The roughly 100 discovery patients were randomly split 7:3 into training and test sets. Summary of the overall study and its limitations: Most expanded thyroid clonotypes (frequency above 0.001) were also found in blood, which suggests that blood repertoires may mirror thyroid immune responses. No statistical method was used to set the sample size in advance, and investigators knew the group allocation. A model built on a 13 V-J signature distinguished ophthalmopathy from stable hyperthyroidism, reaching 85% to 90% sensitivity and around 82% specificity in cross-validation and 80%/75% in testing. During validation, the model predicted progression to ophthalmopathy a median of about 5.9 months ahead of onset, with roughly 65% sensitivity and roughly 75% specificity.

Stable Graves' hyperthyroidism was defined as no progression to ophthalmopathy during 18 months of follow-up. Hyperthyroidism patients were newly diagnosed, with disease duration under 2 months, and aged 18 to 65 years. The study excluded patients with uncontrolled infections, other autoimmune diseases, pregnancy or lactation. Diagnoses were established on the basis of clinical symptoms, serum thyroxine and TRAb, thyroid ultrasound, and orbital computed tomography. PBMCs were separated from 10 ml of fresh peripheral blood using Ficoll-Paque density gradient centrifugation. Total RNA was extracted using Trizol reagent, and RNA quality was assessed on an Agilent 2100 Bioanalyzer. V is clipped by 3 bases and J by 4 bases, and the sequence between their germline boundaries is 7 bases long. For CDR1 and CDR2, the germline V gene lists SGDLS and YYNGEE. From its cysteine to its phenylalanine, the CDR3 spans 13 amino acids. Of all the DNA, just the CDR3 is kept, 39 bases in frame from base 1.

The TCR beta CDR3 regions were amplified from the RNA transcripts. The first round of RT-PCR for the TCR CDR3 was performed with the HTBI primer set and the Qiagen OneStep RT-PCR kit. Libraries were constructed in a second round of multiplex PCR, after which size selection and purification were performed. Paired-end sequencing of the libraries was performed with 100 bp reads on an Illumina HiSeq2000. As for the authors' bioinformatics: Raw data were processed with SOAPnuke, discarding reads with adapters, uncalled bases, mean Phred below 15, or no exact constant-primer or identifier match. COPE v1.2.5 was used to merge the high-quality paired reads, and each unique nucleotide sequence was defined as a clonotype. MiTCR v1.1 was used to align the clonotypes against IMGT TRBV, TRBD and TRBJ reference segments. The analysis was restricted to V-J combinations with a frequency above 0.0001, which together covered roughly 99% of the repertoires. The TCS score was defined as F50 (clonal expansion) divided by E x V (chaos), with BLOSUM62-based TCRdist calculated between CDR3 peptides within each V-J. Welch's t-statistics and random forest reduced some 510 V-J features to 10 to 15, which were used in a naive Bayes classifier (R e1071). TCRdb reanalyzed the raw reads on its own, using fastp at Q25 for trimming and MiXCR for clone calling, and kept in-frame beta chains. Rows matching on CDR3 protein sequence are summarized as one entry with the most common DNA and genes. The V and J calls shown here were made by TCRdb, not taken from the authors' results. In all, the sample holds about 210,000 distinct CDR3 sequences, and about a sixth of those were seen once. Approximately 40% of the sample lies in the top ten.

This clonotype was observed many times. Its cognate antigen has yet to be identified. Qualities for individual bases were not recorded, and no much larger clone is one base off. The source is a middle-aged man with Graves' hyperthyroidism. What was sequenced was blood. The rearrangement combines TRBV9 with TRBJ2-2; the D gene remains uncertain. CDR3 sequence: CASSGSGTGELFF. At the DNA level, the sequence is TGTGCCAGCAGCGGATCCGGCACCGGGGAGCTGTTTTTT.